Following are 25 T cell receptor beta chains from one sample sequenced in a study of T cell responses to AZD1222 COVID-19 vaccine. Clones were read by immunoSEQ multiplex PCR, and TCRdb kept only the in-frame ones, dropping some. The sample consists of tens of thousands of clones, around 87% of them appearing once. This specimen was peripheral blood, taken on day 0 of AZD1222 vaccination. These receptors were taken from an adult in good health.

The V call is TRBV6-5, the J call TRBJ1-6; 11 positions agree with TRBD1. CDR3 length: 14 residues. Germline CDR1 and CDR2: MNHEY and SVGAGI. V lost 8 bases, J lost 10 bases, and 7 bases stayed unmatched. The CDR3 spells CASGQGAVGSPLHF. The CDR3 region has the DNA TGTGCCAGCGGACAGGGGGCAGTGGGCTCACCCCTCCACTTT.

J is TRBJ1-1 and V is TRBV19; D might be TRBD1 (6 bases). Germline values: CDR1 LNHDA, CDR2 SQIVND (reference sequence). Between the trimmed V and J ends, which lost 4 bases and 5 bases, there was a span of 17 bases. The CDR3 contains 15 residues. CDR3 DNA: TGTGCCAGTAGTAAACCCCCGGACAGTTTAACTGAAGCTTTCTTT. Translated, it gives CASSKPPDSLTEAFF.

The rearrangement joins TRBV5-6 to TRBJ2-1; D gene uncertain. V was trimmed by 0 bases and J by 10 bases, leaving 17 bases between them. The CDR3 loop spans 15 amino acids. From germline, CDR1 is SGHDT and CDR2 YYEEEE. The CDR3 DNA is TGTGCCAGCAGCTTGGGACTTAGTTGGGCGGCGGAGCAGTTCTTC. As protein: CASSLGLSWAAEQFF.

The J gene is TRBJ2-1, the V gene TRBV11-3; the D call may be TRBD1 or TRBD2 (6 bases each). Per the germline V gene, CDR1 is SGHNT and CDR2 is YENEEA. This CDR3 is built from 15 residues. Trimming pared 0 bases from V and 9 bases from J, leaving 15 bases between. The CDR3, as DNA: TGTGCCAGCAGCTTAGACGGACTCACGGGGGCTGAGCAGTTCTTC. This gives the protein CASSLDGLTGAEQFF.

This chain joins TRBV4-1 and TRBJ1-1; no definite D call. The V gene's germline CDR1 is MGHRA and CDR2 YSYEKL. This CDR3 is 11 amino acids long. The V gene lost 2 bases and the J gene lost 6 bases, with 4 bases spanning the gap. The CDR3 DNA sequence: TGCGCCAGCAGCCAATTTTCTGAAGCTTTCTTT. Its translation: CASSQFSEAFF.

The genes are TRBV6-1 and TRBJ2-5; D not certain. Germline V CDR1 and CDR2: MNHNS, SASEGT. This CDR3 region has 14 residues. V was cut by 1 base and J by 3 bases, with 9 bases left in between. The CDR3 sequence is CASSEGQRKETQYF. CDR3 bases: TGTGCCAGCAGTGAAGGTCAGAGAAAAGAGACCCAGTACTTC.

The chain recombines TRBV6-5 with TRBJ2-6; D remains unclear. The germline V gene encodes CDR1 MNHEY and CDR2 SVGAGI. The CDR3 sequence is 16 residues long. V was trimmed by 0 bases and J by 0 bases, leaving 6 bases between them. The CDR3 sequence: CASSYSIHSGANVLTF. The CDR3 DNA reads TGTGCCAGCAGTTACTCGATCCACTCTGGGGCCAACGTCCTGACTTTC.

J is TRBJ1-2 and V is TRBV9; 7 positions match TRBD1. Trimming took 0 bases from V and 4 from J; bases not matched to a gene: 6. The germline V gene has CDR1 SGDLS and CDR2 YYNGEE. The CDR3 has 15 amino acids. DNA of the CDR3: TGTGCCAGCAGCGTAGACAGGGGATTTGGCTATGGCTACACCTTC. It yields the protein CASSVDRGFGYGYTF.

CDR3 sequence: CASSLGTGEKLFF. The CDR3 DNA sequence: TGTGCCAGCAGCTTAGGGACAGGTGAAAAACTGTTTTTT. V gene TRBV7-9 combines with J gene TRBJ1-4; 7 bases match TRBD1. The CDR3 is 13 residues long. Germline values: CDR1 SEHNR, CDR2 FQNEAQ (reference sequence). V was clipped by 1 base and J by 7 bases; unmatched bases: 0.

The chain recombines TRBV3-1 (or the pseudogene TRBV3-2) with TRBJ2-4; a possible D gene is TRBD2 (7 bases). The germline V gene has CDR1 LGHDT and CDR2 YNNKEL (reference sequence). CDR3 size: 13 residues. V was trimmed by 4 bases and J by 6 bases, leaving 10 bases between them. DNA for the CDR3: TGTGCCAGCAGCCTGGGAGGGGGAAACATTCAGTACTTC. This codes for CASSLGGGNIQYF.

There are a few counts of this clone. The chain links TRBV30 to TRBJ1-1, with D perhaps TRBD1 (5 bases). The V end was cut by 3 bases, the J end by 3 bases, with 11 bases between. Germline values: CDR1 GTSNPN, CDR2 SVGIG (reference sequence). This CDR3 contains 13 residues. The CDR3 region has the DNA TGTGCCTGGAGCCTGACAGCGGACACTGAAGCTTTCTTT. It encodes CAWSLTADTEAFF.

This clone was seen only once. The chain recombines TRBV11-3 with TRBJ1-1, with D tentatively TRBD1 (6 bases). Trimming left V 8 bases short and J 2 bases short, with 9 bases between. The CDR3 length is 12 residues. Germline lookup yields CDR1 SGHNT and CDR2 YENEEA. CDR3 coding DNA: TGTGCCAGCCAGGGGAGAAACACTGAAGCTTTCTTT. It specifies CASQGRNTEAFF.

This rearrangement joins TRBV2 to TRBJ1-2; D might be TRBD1 (5 bases). There are 14 residues in the CDR3. CDR1 and CDR2 (germline): SNHLY, FYNNEI. Trimming stripped 6 bases from V and 2 bases from J, with 13 bases between. The CDR3 DNA follows: TGTGCCAGCAGGGGGACCCCGGAAAACTATGGCTACACCTTC. It encodes CASRGTPENYGYTF.

The V gene is TRBV11-2, the J gene TRBJ2-7, with D tentatively TRBD2 (6 bases). The V and J ends lost 1 base and 4 bases respectively, with 14 bases between them. CDR1 is SGHAT, CDR2 FQNNGV, per germline. The length of the CDR3 is 15 residues. The CDR3 here is CASSLGGASSYEQYF. The CDR3 nucleotides read TGTGCCAGCAGCTTAGGCGGGGCATCTTCTTACGAGCAGTACTTC.

The rearrangement joins TRBV30 to TRBJ1-5, with 9 bases identical to TRBD1. Germline V lookup: CDR1 GTSNPN, CDR2 SVGIG (reference sequence). The V and J ends lost 0 bases and 4 bases, in that order; junction bases with no gene match: 4. This CDR3 is built from 15 residues. This CDR3 reads CAWSVPGQGNQPQHF. CDR3 in DNA: TGTGCCTGGAGTGTACCTGGACAGGGGAATCAGCCCCAGCATTTT. Full variable domain (outside the CDR3, taken from reference TRBV30 and TRBJ1-5): SQTIHQWPATLVQPVGSPLSLECTVEGTSNPNLYWYRQAAGRGLQLLFYSVGIGQISSEVPQNLSASRPQDRQFILSSKKLLLSDSGFYLCAWSVPGQGNQPQHFGDGTRLSIL.

This clone showed up just once. The chain has TRBV10-1 and TRBJ1-1, with D perhaps matching TRBD1 (6 bases). Per the germline V gene, CDR1 is WNHNN and CDR2 is SYGVQD (reference sequence). The CDR3 extends over 13 amino acids. The V gene lost 6 bases and the J gene lost 0 bases, with 8 bases spanning the gap. Written as DNA, the CDR3 is TGCGCCAGCAGGGACAGCTTGAACACTGAAGCTTTCTTT. Protein sequence: CASRDSLNTEAFF.

The rearrangement uses TRBV10-3 and TRBJ2-7, with D possibly TRBD2 on 7 matching bases. Germline CDR1 is ENHRY and CDR2 is SYGVKD. This CDR3 has 15 residues. The V gene lost 7 bases and the J gene lost 3 bases, with 19 bases spanning the gap. The CDR3 bases are TGTGCCATCAAAGCGGCGGGGGCCCTCCTCTACGAGCAGTACTTC. Protein product: CAIKAAGALLYEQYF.

CDR3 region: CASSLQQGVGDATNEKLFF. The DNA for the CDR3 is TGTGCCAGCAGCTTACAACAGGGTGTTGGCGATGCAACTAATGAAAAACTGTTTTTT. The chain links TRBV7-6 to TRBJ1-4; tentatively, D is TRBD1 (6 bases). V lost 2 bases and J 0 bases, leaving 19 bases between the germline ends. The CDR3 is made up of 19 amino acids. Germline CDR1 is SGHVS and CDR2 is FNYEAQ.

CDR3 region: CASSVMGTHYGYTF. The CDR3 nucleotides are TGTGCCAGCAGCGTGATGGGAACACACTATGGCTACACCTTC. The chain carries TRBV27 and TRBJ1-2, with unresolved D. Trimming took 6 bases from V and 3 from J, leaving 14 bases between them. CDR1 and CDR2 (germline): MNHEY, SMNVEV (reference sequence). The length of the CDR3 is 14 residues.

This clone was recorded once. This same CDR3 is encoded by further DNA sequences in the sample. The rearrangement uses TRBV19 and TRBJ1-1; possibly TRBD1 for D (5 bases). The CDR3 is 13 amino acids. Germline-derived CDR1 and CDR2 are LNHDA and SQIVND (reference sequence). The V gene lost 5 bases and the J gene lost 8 bases, with 15 bases spanning the gap. For the CDR3, the DNA is TGTGCCAGTAGTCCCGGGACGGTTTCAGAAGCTTTCTTT. It is translated as CASSPGTVSEAFF.

The genes are TRBV20-1 and TRBJ1-5, with D hard to call. Germline lookup yields CDR1 DFQATT and CDR2 SNEGSKA (reference sequence). Trimming removed 3 bases at V and 5 bases at J, with 14 bases between. The CDR3 extends over 14 amino acids. The CDR3 sequence: CSASIGNQDQPQHF. For the CDR3, the DNA is TGCAGTGCTAGTATAGGGAACCAGGATCAGCCCCAGCATTTT.

The chain has TRBV6-5 and TRBJ2-7; 8 bases map to TRBD1. The CDR3 loop spans 14 amino acids. Trimming cost V 5 bases and J 4 bases; bases outside gene matches: 7. The V gene's germline CDR1 is MNHEY and CDR2 SVGAGI. CDR3 DNA: TGTGCCAGCAGTCTACAGGGGGTGAGATACGAGCAGTACTTC. This codes for CASSLQGVRYEQYF.

This clone was observed a single time. The J gene is TRBJ2-3, the V gene TRBV10-3; the D gene is possibly TRBD1 (6 bases). Germline values: CDR1 ENHRY, CDR2 SYGVKD. This CDR3 contains 17 residues. The ends were cut back, 7 bases at V and 4 bases at J, with 24 bases in the middle. CDR3 amino acids: CAIKGTTGTTHADTQYF. The CDR3 bases are TGTGCCATCAAAGGCACTACAGGGACCACACACGCAGATACGCAGTATTTT.

In this sample, this clone turned up once. This chain links TRBV6-2 or TRBV6-3 with TRBJ1-6, with D unresolved. V was clipped by 6 bases and J by 10 bases, with 10 bases between them. Germline-derived CDR1 and CDR2 are MNHEY and SVGEGT. The CDR3 sequence is 12 residues long. CDR3 bases: TGTGCCAGCAGCTTCTTCGACTCACCCCTCCACTTT. It encodes CASSFFDSPLHF.

The chain carries TRBV19 and TRBJ2-5; 11 bases agree with TRBD2. This CDR3 is 15 amino acids long. In germline, CDR1 is LNHDA, CDR2 SQIVND (reference sequence). With 7 bases clipped from V and 1 base from J, the junction kept 5 bases outside the gene matches. The CDR3, as DNA: TGTGCCAGTATGATAGCGGGGGGGAGCCAAGAGACCCAGTACTTC. It specifies CASMIAGGSQETQYF. The full variable domain, in which reference TRBV19 and TRBJ2-5 provide the parts outside the CDR3, is DGGITQSPKYLFRKEGQNVTLSCEQNLNHDAMYWYRQDPGQGLRLIYYSQIVNDFQKGDIAEGYSVSREKKESFPLTVTSAQKNPTAFYLCASMIAGGSQETQYFGPGTRLLVL.